These 10 T cell receptor beta chains came from one sample sequenced in a study of molecular identifiers for immune sequencing clone quantification. TCRdb reprocessed the PCR reads via MiXCR and lists one record per CDR3 protein. The data contain hundreds of thousands of distinct CDR3 sequences, about 25% of them singletons. Sequenced material: naive CD8+ T cells from blood, with Jurkat cell RNA spiked in. Indicated subset: FACS-sorted CD8+CD4-CCR7+CD45RA+ naive T cells. The source of these receptors is a human donor in good health. Some libraries in this study had Jurkat cell RNA spiked in.

In regard to this clonotype: This may come from a read error, since a much larger clone is one base off. V gene TRBV3-1 combines with J gene TRBJ2-3, with D uncertain. The CDR3 has 13 residues. Per the germline V gene, CDR1 is LGHDT and CDR2 is YNNKEL (reference sequence). The CDR3 loop reads CSSSPVEIDTQYF. CDR3 coding DNA: TGTTCCAGCAGCCCCGTGGAGATAGATACGCAGTATTTT.

The V call is TRBV6-5, the J call TRBJ2-1; D is uncertain. V lost 4 bases and J lost 3, with 7 bases in between. Germline CDR1 MNHEY, CDR2 SVGAGI. This CDR3 spans 13 amino acids. The chain's CDR3 is CASSSTVYNEQFF. CDR3 DNA sequence: TGTGCCAGCAGTTCAACAGTCTACAATGAGCAGTTCTTC.

This clonotype was seen repeatedly, ten times or more. The J gene is TRBJ2-3, the V gene TRBV12-3 or TRBV12-4, with a tentative D call TRBD2 (6 bases). V dropped 6 bases and J dropped 2 bases, with 9 bases sitting between them. CDR3 length: 13 amino acids. CDR3 nucleotides: TGTGCCAGCAGCCCGGACTACACAGATACGCAGTATTTT. This gives the protein CASSPDYTDTQYF.

This clonotype has just a few counts. The chain recombines TRBV24-1 with TRBJ2-3, with D perhaps assigned TRBD1 or TRBD2 (6 bases each). This CDR3 has 17 residues. Germline loops: CDR1 KGHDR, CDR2 SFDVKD. Trimming took off 0 bases at V and 4 bases at J, with 16 bases between the two ends. CDR3 protein: CATSDLEDSRGADTQYF. Here the CDR3 DNA reads TGTGCCACCAGTGATTTGGAGGACAGTAGGGGGGCAGATACGCAGTATTTT.

This clonotype was seen more than once but under ten times. V usage is TRBV4-3 and J usage is TRBJ1-1; D possibly corresponds to TRBD1 (6 bases). The V end lost 4 bases, the J end lost 0 bases, and 12 bases lay between the germline ends. Germline CDR1 LGHNA, CDR2 YSLEER. CDR3 length: 15 amino acids. In nucleotides, the CDR3 is TGCGCCAGCAGCCCCAGCAGGGGCGTGAACACTGAAGCTTTCTTT. It yields the protein CASSPSRGVNTEAFF.

This clonotype appeared a few times. A read error may be the cause here, since a much bigger clone is one base away. The chain carries TRBV7-9 and TRBJ2-5; 8 nucleotides agree with TRBD2. The CDR3 extends over 15 amino acids. The V gene's germline CDR1 is SEHNR and CDR2 FQNEAQ (reference sequence). The CDR3 sequence: CASSLATSGEEPQYF. CDR3 sequence (DNA): TGTGCCAGCAGCTTAGCCACTAGCGGAGAAGAGCCCCAGTACTTC.

Details on this clonotype: The junction departs from germline at one end; a sequencing error may be responsible. CDR3 in amino acids: CALGQGPTNGKLFF. CDR3 nucleotide sequence: TGTGCCCTAGGCCAGGGGCCAACTAATGGAAAACTGTTTTTT. The V and J genes are TRBV25-1 and TRBJ1-4; D is perhaps TRBD1 (6 bases). The CDR3 sequence is 14 residues long. Germline lookup yields CDR1 MGHDK and CDR2 SYGVNS.

This clonotype was seen at least ten times. CDR3 amino acids: CASSFGGLGTYEQYF. The CDR3, as DNA: TGTGCCAGCAGTTTCGGGGGGCTCGGGACCTACGAGCAGTACTTC. The chain combines TRBV28 with TRBJ2-7; TRBD2 might be the D (7 bases). Germline CDR1 reads MDHEN; CDR2 reads SYDVKM. The CDR3 is made up of 15 amino acids. V shed 3 bases and J shed 2 bases, with 14 bases lying between them.

The chain couples TRBV5-6 to TRBJ1-1; the D is unclear. Trimming pared 0 bases from V and 7 bases from J, leaving 10 bases between. The V gene's germline CDR1 is SGHDT and CDR2 YYEEEE. The CDR3 runs 13 residues. The CDR3 region is CASSLAAPHEAFF. The CDR3 nucleotides read TGTGCCAGCAGCTTGGCGGCACCCCATGAAGCTTTCTTT.

This clonotype was found many times. V gene TRBV7-9 combines with J gene TRBJ2-3, with 10 bases aligning to TRBD2. CDR1 SEHNR and CDR2 FQNEAQ come from the germline V gene (reference sequence). The trim removed 2 bases at V and 4 bases at J, leaving 9 bases unmatched. The CDR3 consists of 17 residues. This CDR3 reads CASSLTLAGALSDTQYF. CDR3 bases: TGTGCCAGCAGCTTAACTCTAGCGGGAGCTCTATCAGATACGCAGTATTTT. Based on the CDR3 plus reference TRBV7-9 and TRBJ2-3, the full variable domain is DTGVSQNPRHKITKRGQNVTFRCDPISEHNRLYWYRQTLGQGPEFLTYFQNEAQLEKSRLLSDRFSAERPKGSFSTLEIQRTEQGDSAMYLCASSLTLAGALSDTQYFGPGTRLTVL.